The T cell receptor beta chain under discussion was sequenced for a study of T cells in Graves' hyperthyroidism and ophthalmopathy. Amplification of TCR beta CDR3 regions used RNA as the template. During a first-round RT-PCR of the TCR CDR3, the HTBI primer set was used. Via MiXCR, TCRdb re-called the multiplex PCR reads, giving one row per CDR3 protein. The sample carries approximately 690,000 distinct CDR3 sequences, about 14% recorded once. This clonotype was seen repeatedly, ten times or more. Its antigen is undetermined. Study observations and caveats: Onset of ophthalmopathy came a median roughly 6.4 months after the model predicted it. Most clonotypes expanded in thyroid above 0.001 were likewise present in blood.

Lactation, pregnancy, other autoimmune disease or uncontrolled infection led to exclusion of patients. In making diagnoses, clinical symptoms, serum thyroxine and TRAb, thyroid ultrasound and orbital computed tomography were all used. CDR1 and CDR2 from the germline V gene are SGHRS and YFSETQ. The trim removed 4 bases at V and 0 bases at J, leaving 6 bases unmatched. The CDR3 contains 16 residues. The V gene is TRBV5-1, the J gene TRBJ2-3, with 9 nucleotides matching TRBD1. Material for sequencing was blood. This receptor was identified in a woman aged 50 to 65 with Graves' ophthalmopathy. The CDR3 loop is CASSRGGTGSTDTQYF. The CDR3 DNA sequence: TGCGCCAGCAGCCGGGGTGGGACAGGGAGCACAGATACGCAGTATTTT.